The sequence of this TCR beta chain was determined in a study of monozygotic twins with inflammatory bowel disease. The authors ran two nested PCRs of around 15 and 9 cycles on TCRalpha and TCRbeta cDNA. Reprocessing the 5' RACE reads, TCRdb reports a single entry for every CDR3 protein and omits DNA. Its clone listing holds 300,000 to 400,000 distinct CDR3 sequences. CDR1 LGHNA and CDR2 YNFKEQ come from the germline V gene. The CDR3 consists of 15 residues. This clonotype was sampled from a human donor with ulcerative colitis or Crohn's disease, or a healthy co-twin of an affected twin (not recorded which). The V and J genes are TRBV4-2 and TRBJ2-5; TCRdb selects TRBD1, and the lack of DNA leaves this call unchecked. Sequencing was carried out using blood. CDR3 in amino acids: CASSQEKAGGETQYF.